This note documents a single T cell receptor (beta chain) sequence. This clone was found once. The clone's antigen remains unknown. Base-call qualities are not available, and no considerably larger clone is one nucleotide away. At diagnosis, peripheral blood, uninvolved tumor-adjacent lung and tumor were collected and were preserved as a mix of fresh-frozen and FFPE material. For TCR repertoire profiling, blood samples were analyzed in the form of peripheral blood mononuclear cells. This sample stems from a study of T cells in localized non-small cell lung cancer (dated by TCRdb to about 2020). Context from the whole study: The study analyzed T cell repertoires of hundreds of early-stage NSCLC patients, comparing tumors and uninvolved tumor-adjacent lungs. The cohort was made up of approximately 250 treatment-naive NSCLC patients whose localized lung tumors had been resected. NSCLC patients had a mean age of roughly 64 years, and fewer than 150 were male and about 110 female.

The germline V gene supplies CDR1 LGHNA and CDR2 YSLEER. V is reduced by 0 bases and J by 0 bases, leaving a spacing of 9 bases between them. From the cysteine through the phenylalanine, the CDR3 covers 16 amino acids. Of all the DNA, just the CDR3 is kept, 48 bases in frame from base 1. The immunoSEQ Assay was used to sequence TCR beta CDR3 regions from DNA. Per the source publication's procedure: T cell density was computed as TCR beta template counts normalized to usable DNA estimated by amplifying housekeeping genes. Richness was estimated with the preseqR package, extrapolating to 400,000 templates for PBMC samples and 120,000 templates for tissue samples. Clonality was taken to be one minus Pielou's evenness. To identify tissue-enriched TCRs, differential abundance testing was run on productive amino-acid clonotypes with a minimum total count of 5 and an alpha of 0.1. The Jaccard Index and the Morisita Overlap Index were used to measure how much the repertoires overlapped between compartments. TCR beta CDR3s were clustered by GLIPH together with public tetramer-defined viral CDR3s, and at least three viral sequences plus V-gene enrichment were required for viral motifs. TCRdb stores this immuneACCESS table with in-frame sequences only. Part of the clones is absent; in the studies checked, under half of the shortfall reflects unresolved V genes, and no reason is known for the rest. V and J calls and clone size follow that table, whereas D and trimming were derived from the DNA. The sample table contains 25,000 to 30,000 clones; only one count was recorded for approximately 90% of them. The leading ten clones occupy less than 3.5% of the sample.

Findings and caveats that apply to the study as a whole: Of the top 100 tumor clones, a median of 57 were detected in paired uninvolved adjacent lung; approximately 28 were also among that lung's top 100. Uninvolved tumor-adjacent lung showed the highest T cell clonality, higher than tumor, which suggests more focused antigenic responses in the uninvolved tumor-adjacent lung. Higher T cell density in blood was associated with longer overall survival, whereas higher clonality in adjacent lung was associated with shorter survival. Since the design was exploratory, TCR variables were selected using unadjusted p-values with no false-discovery rate correction. Multi-region tumor sequencing was not performed, so intratumor heterogeneity could not be excluded.

The input for sequencing was peripheral blood, taken before any cancer treatment. Rearrangement joined TRBV4-3 to TRBJ1-3, with no confident D gene call. The receptor was derived from a woman between 18 and 49 years old with stage I lung adenocarcinoma. The CDR3 region reads CASSQDTGSSGNTIYF. At the DNA level, the sequence is TGCGCCAGCAGCCAAGATACCGGGAGCTCTGGAAACACCATATATTTT.